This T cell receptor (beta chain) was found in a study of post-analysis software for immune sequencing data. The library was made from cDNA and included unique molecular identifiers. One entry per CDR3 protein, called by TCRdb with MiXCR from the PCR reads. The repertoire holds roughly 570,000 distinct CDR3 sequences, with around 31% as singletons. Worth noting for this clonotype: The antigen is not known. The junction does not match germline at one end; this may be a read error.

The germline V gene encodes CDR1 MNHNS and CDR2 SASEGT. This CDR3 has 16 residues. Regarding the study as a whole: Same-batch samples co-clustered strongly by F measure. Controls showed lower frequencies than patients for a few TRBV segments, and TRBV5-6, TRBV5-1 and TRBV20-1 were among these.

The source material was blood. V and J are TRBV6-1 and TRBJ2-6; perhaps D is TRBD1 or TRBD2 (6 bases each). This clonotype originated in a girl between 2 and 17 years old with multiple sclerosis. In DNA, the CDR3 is TGTGCCAGCAGATTAAGGGGGGCCTCTGGGGCCAACGTCCGGACTTTC. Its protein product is CASRLRGASGANVRTF.